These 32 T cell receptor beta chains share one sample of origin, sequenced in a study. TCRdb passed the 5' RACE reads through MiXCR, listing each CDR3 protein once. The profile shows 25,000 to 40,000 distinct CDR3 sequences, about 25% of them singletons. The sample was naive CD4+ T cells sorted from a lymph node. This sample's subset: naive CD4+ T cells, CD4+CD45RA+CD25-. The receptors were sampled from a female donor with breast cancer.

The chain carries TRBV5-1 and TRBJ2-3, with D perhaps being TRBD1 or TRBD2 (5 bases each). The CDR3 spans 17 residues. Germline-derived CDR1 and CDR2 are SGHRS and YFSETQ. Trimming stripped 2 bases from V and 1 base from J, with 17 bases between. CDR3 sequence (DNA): TGCGCCAGCAGCTTCAAACGGGGCGTGTCGGGCACAGATACGCAGTATTTT. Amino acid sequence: CASSFKRGVSGTDTQYF.

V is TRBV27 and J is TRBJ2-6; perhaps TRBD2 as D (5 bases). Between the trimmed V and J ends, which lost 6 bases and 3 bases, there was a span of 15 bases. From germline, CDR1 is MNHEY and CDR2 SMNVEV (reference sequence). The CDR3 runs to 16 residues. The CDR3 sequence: CASRLAPLGGANVLTF. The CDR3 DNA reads TGTGCCAGCAGGCTAGCTCCCTTAGGTGGGGCCAACGTCCTGACTTTC.

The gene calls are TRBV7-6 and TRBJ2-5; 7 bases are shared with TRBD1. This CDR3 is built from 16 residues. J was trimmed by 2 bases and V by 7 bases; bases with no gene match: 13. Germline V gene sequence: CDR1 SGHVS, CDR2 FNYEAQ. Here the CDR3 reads CASNQKIRDRQETQYF. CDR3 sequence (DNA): TGTGCCAGCAACCAGAAAATCCGGGACAGACAAGAGACCCAGTACTTC.

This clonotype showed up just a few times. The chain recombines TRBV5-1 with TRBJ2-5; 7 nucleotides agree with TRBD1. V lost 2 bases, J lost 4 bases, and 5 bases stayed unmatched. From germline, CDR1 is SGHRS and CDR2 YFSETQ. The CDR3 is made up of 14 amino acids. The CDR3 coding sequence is TGCGCCAGCAGCTTTAACAGGGGCGGAGAGACCCAGTACTTC. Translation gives CASSFNRGGETQYF.

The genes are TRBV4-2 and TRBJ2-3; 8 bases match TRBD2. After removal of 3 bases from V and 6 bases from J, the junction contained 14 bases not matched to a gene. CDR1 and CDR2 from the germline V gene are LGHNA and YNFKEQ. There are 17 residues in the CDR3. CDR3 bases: TGTGCCAGCAGCCAGGGGCTTCGGGCGGGGGGCCTGGATACGCAGTATTTT. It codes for CASSQGLRAGGLDTQYF.

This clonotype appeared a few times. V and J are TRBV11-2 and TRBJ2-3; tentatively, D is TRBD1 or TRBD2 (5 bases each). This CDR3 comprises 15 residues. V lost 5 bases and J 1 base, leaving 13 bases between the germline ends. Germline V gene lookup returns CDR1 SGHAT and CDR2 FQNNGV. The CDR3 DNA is TGTGCCAGCAGCGTCAGCGGACACGGCACAGATACGCAGTATTTT. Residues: CASSVSGHGTDTQYF. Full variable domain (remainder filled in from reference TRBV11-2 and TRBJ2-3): EAGVAQSPRYKIIEKRQSVAFWCNPISGHATLYWYQQILGQGPKLLIQFQNNGVVDDSQLPKDRFSAERLKGVDSTLKIQPAKLEDSAVYLCASSVSGHGTDTQYFGPGTRLTVL.

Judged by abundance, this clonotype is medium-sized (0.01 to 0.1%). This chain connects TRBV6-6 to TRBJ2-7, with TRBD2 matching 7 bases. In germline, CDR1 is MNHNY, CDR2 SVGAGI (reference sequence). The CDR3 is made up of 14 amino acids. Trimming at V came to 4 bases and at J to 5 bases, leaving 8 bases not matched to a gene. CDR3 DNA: TGTGCCAGCAGTTTGCTCTCGGGGGGTAACGAGCAGTACTTC. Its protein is CASSLLSGGNEQYF.

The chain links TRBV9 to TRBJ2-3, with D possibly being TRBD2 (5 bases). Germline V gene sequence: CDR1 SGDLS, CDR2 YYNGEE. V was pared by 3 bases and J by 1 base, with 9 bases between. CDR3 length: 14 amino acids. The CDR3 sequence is CASSASSGTDTQYF. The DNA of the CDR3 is TGTGCCAGCAGCGCTAGTAGCGGCACAGATACGCAGTATTTT.

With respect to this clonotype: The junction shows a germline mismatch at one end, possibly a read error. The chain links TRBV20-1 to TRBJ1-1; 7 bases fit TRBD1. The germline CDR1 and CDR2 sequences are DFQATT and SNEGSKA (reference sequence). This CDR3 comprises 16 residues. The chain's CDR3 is CNASDQRTGLNTEAFF. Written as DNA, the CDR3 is TGCAATGCTAGCGATCAGAGGACAGGACTGAACACTGAAGCTTTCTTT.

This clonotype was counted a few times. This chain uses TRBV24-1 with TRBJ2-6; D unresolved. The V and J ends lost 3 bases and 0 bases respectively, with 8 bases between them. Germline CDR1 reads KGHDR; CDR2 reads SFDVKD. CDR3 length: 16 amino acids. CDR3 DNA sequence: TGTGCCACCAGTGATGTCCGGACCTCTGGGGCCAACGTCCTGACTTTC. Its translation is CATSDVRTSGANVLTF.

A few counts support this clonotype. CDR3 nucleotides: TGCGCCAGCAGAGCCCCGGGACTATCAACGGGGGAGCAGTACTTC. This codes for CASRAPGLSTGEQYF. The rearrangement uses TRBV4-1 and TRBJ2-7; 7 nucleotides match TRBD2. The V and J ends lost 6 bases and 7 bases, in that order; junction bases with no gene match: 15. The CDR3 spans 15 residues. Germline assignment: CDR1 MGHRA and CDR2 YSYEKL.

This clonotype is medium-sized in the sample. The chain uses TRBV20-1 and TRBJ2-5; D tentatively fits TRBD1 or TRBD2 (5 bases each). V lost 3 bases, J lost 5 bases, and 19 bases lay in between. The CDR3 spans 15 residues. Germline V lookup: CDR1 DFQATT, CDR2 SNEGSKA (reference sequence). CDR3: CSASGELGEWETQYF. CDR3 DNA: TGCAGTGCTAGTGGGGAACTGGGGGAGTGGGAGACCCAGTACTTC.

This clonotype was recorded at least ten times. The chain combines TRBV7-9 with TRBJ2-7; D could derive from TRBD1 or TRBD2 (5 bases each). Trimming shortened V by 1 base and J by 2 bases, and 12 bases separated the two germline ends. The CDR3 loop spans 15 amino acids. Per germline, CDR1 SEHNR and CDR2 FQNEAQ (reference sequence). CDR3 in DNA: TGTGCCAGCAGCTTAGTTAGGGACGTGGCCTACGAGCAGTACTTC. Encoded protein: CASSLVRDVAYEQYF.

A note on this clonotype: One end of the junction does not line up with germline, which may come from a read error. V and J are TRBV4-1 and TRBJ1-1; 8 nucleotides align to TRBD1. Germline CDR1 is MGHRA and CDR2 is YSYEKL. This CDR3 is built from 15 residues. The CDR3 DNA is TGCGCCGGCAGCCCCTTACAGGGGGGAGACACTGAAGCTTTCTTT. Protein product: CAGSPLQGGDTEAFF.

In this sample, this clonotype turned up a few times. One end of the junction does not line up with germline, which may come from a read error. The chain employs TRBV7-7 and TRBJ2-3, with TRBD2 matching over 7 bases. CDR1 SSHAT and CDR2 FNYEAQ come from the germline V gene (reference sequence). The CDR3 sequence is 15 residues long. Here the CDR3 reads CASSRGLESTDTQYF. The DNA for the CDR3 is TGTGCTAGCAGCCGAGGACTAGAGAGCACAGATACGCAGTATTTT.

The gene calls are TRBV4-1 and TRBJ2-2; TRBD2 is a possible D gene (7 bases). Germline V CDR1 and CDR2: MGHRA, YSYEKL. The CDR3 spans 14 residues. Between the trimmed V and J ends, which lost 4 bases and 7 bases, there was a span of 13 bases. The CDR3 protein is CASSLRGGSGELFF. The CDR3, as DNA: TGCGCCAGCAGCCTAAGGGGGGGCAGCGGGGAGCTGTTTTTT.

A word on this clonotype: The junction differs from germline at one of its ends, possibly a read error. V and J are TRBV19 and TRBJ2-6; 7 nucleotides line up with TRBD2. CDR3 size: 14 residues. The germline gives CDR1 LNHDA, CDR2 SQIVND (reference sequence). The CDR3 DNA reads TGTGCCAGTAGTGTCCTAGCGGATTACAACGTCCTAACTTTC. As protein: CASSVLADYNVLTF.

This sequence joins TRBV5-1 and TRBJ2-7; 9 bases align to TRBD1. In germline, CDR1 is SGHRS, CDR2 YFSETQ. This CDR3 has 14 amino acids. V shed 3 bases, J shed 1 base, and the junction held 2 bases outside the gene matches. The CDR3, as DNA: TGCGCCAGCAGCTCGACAGGGGGTTCCTACGAGCAGTACTTC. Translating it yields CASSSTGGSYEQYF.

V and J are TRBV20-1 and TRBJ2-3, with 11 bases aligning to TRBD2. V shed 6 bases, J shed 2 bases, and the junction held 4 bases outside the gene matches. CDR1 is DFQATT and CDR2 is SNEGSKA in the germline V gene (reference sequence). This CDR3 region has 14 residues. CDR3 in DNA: TGCAGTGCATGGACTAGCGGGTCCACAGATACGCAGTATTTT. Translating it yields CSAWTSGSTDTQYF.

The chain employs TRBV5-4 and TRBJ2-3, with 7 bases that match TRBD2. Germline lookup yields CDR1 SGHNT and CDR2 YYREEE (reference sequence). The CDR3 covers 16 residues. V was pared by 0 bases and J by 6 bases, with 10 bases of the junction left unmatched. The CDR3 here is CASSLALAGARDTQYF. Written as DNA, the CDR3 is TGTGCCAGCAGCTTGGCGTTAGCGGGCGCCAGGGATACGCAGTATTTT. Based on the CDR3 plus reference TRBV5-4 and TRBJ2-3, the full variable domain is ETGVTQSPTHLIKTRGQQVTLRCSSQSGHNTVSWYQQALGQGPQFIFQYYREEENGRGNFPPRFSGLQFPNYSSELNVNALELDDSALYLCASSLALAGARDTQYFGPGTRLTVL.

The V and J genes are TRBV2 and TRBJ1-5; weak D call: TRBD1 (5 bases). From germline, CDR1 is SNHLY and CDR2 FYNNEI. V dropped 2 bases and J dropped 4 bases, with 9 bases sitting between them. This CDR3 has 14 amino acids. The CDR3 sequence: CASSERQLNQPQHF. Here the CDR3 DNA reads TGTGCCAGCAGTGAAAGACAGCTGAATCAGCCCCAGCATTTT. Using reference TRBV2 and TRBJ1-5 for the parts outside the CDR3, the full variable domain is EPEVTQTPSHQVTQMGQEVILRCVPISNHLYFYWYRQILGQKVEFLVSFYNNEISEKSEIFDDQFSVERPDGSNFTLKIRSTKLEDSAMYFCASSERQLNQPQHFGDGTRLSIL.

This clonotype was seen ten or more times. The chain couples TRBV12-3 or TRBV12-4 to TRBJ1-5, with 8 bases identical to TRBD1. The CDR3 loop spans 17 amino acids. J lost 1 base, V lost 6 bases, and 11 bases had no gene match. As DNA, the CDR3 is TGTGCCAGCAGCACTCGCAGGGGGCGAGGGAGCAATCAGCCCCAGCATTTT. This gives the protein CASSTRRGRGSNQPQHF.

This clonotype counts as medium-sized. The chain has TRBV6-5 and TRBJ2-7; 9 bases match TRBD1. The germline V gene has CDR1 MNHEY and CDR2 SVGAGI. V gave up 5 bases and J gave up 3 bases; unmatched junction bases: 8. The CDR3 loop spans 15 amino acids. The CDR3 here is CASSPGQGLIYEQYF. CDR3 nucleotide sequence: TGTGCCAGCAGTCCGGGACAGGGCCTCATCTACGAGCAGTACTTC.

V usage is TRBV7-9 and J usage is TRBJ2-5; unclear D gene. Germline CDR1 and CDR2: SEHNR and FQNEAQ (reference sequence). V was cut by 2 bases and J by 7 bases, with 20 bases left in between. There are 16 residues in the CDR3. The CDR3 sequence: CASSLLGAGQDMTQYF. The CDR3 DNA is TGTGCCAGCAGCTTACTGGGCGCCGGGCAAGATATGACCCAGTACTTC.

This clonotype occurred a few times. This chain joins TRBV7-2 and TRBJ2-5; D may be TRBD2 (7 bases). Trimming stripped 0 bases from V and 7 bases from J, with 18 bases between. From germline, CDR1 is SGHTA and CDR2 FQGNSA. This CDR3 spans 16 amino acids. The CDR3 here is CASSLAGRGGAGTQYF. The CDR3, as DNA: TGTGCCAGCAGCTTAGCCGGCAGGGGAGGGGCGGGGACCCAGTACTTC.

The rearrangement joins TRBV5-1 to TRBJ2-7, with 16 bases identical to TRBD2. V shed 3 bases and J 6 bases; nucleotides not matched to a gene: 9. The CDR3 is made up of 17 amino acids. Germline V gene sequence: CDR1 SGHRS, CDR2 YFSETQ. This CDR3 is CASSWTGTSGGAGEQYF. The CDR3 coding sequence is TGCGCCAGCAGCTGGACCGGGACTAGCGGGGGGGCCGGCGAGCAGTACTTC.

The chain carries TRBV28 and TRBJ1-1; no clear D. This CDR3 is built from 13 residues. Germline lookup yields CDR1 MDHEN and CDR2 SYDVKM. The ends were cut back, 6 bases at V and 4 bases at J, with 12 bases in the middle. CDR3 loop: CASRASWATEAFF. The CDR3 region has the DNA TGTGCCAGCAGGGCCTCCTGGGCCACTGAAGCTTTCTTT.

This CDR3 is CASSLVLGAGANVLTF. DNA for the CDR3: TGCGCCAGCAGCTTGGTGCTAGGTGCCGGGGCCAACGTCCTGACTTTC. This sequence joins TRBV5-1 and TRBJ2-6; D is uncertain. V lost 0 bases and J 4 bases, leaving 11 bases between the germline ends. The CDR3 has 16 residues. CDR1 and CDR2 (germline): SGHRS, YFSETQ.

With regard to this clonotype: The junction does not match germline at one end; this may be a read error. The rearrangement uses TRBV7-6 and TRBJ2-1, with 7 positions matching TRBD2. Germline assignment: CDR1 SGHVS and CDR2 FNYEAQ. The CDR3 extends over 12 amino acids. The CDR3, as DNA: TGTGCCAGCAGCTTACGGGGGGATGAGAAGTTCTTC. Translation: CASSLRGDEKFF.

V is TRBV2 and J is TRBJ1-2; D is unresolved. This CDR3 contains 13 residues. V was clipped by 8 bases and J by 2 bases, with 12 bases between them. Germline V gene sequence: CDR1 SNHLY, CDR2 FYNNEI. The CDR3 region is CASDRAGNYGYTF. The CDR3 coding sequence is TGTGCCAGCGACCGCGCGGGCAACTATGGCTACACCTTC.

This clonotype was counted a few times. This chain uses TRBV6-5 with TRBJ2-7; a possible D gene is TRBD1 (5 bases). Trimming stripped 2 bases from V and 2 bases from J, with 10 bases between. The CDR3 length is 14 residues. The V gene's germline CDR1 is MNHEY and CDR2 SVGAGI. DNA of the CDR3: TGTGCCAGCAGTTACACCCCCAGGGCCTACGAGCAGTACTTC. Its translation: CASSYTPRAYEQYF.

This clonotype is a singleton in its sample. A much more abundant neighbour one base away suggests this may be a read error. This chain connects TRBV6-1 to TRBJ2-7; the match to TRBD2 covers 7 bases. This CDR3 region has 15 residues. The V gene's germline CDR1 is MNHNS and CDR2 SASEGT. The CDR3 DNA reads TGTGCCAGCAGGATAACAGCGGGGCCCTACGTCGAGCAGCACTTC. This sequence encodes CASRITAGPYVEQHF.